The 4 T cell receptor beta chains below were found in one sample sequenced in a study of T-cell memory formation after mild COVID-19. TCRdb analysed the 5' RACE reads with MiXCR anew, one entry per CDR3 protein. The sample lists about 190,000 distinct CDR3 sequences, around 19% occurring once. Sample: PBMCs or a T cell subset sorted from them (not recorded which). The receptor set was obtained from an adult woman who had mild COVID-19 (a few samples of this study predate the infection). Cell type and time point are not known.

This sequence joins TRBV6-5 and TRBJ1-1; D is undetermined. V lost 0 bases and J lost 1, with 9 bases in between. Germline-derived CDR1 and CDR2 are MNHEY and SVGAGI. The CDR3 is 15 amino acids. CDR3: CASSYSSPRNTEAFF. The DNA for the CDR3 is TGTGCCAGCAGTTACTCATCTCCGAGGAACACTGAAGCTTTCTTT.

This rearrangement joins TRBV29-1 to TRBJ2-6, with TRBD1 matching over 9 bases. Germline V gives CDR1 SQVTM, CDR2 ANQGSEA. The CDR3 is 17 amino acids. CDR3 sequence (DNA): TGCAGTCTGAACCGGGACAGGGCACTGCCTGGGGCCAACGTCCTGACTTTC. As protein: CSLNRDRALPGANVLTF.

This chain links TRBV4-1 with TRBJ2-1; 8 bases agree with TRBD1. V lost 1 base, J lost 5 bases, and 1 base stayed unmatched. Germline V gene lookup returns CDR1 MGHRA and CDR2 YSYEKL. This CDR3 has 14 amino acids. CDR3 residues: CASSQATGDNEQFF. The DNA for the CDR3 is TGCGCCAGCAGCCAAGCGACAGGGGACAATGAGCAGTTCTTC.

This clonotype occurred a few times. One end of the junction is discordant with germline, which a read error may explain. This chain links TRBV7-7 with TRBJ2-3; weak D call: TRBD2 (5 bases). The germline CDR1 and CDR2 sequences are SSHAT and FNYEAQ (reference sequence). The length of the CDR3 is 14 residues. The CDR3 region is CASSFLGVTDTQYF. Written as DNA, the CDR3 is TGTGCTAGCAGCTTTCTGGGAGTAACAGATACGCAGTATTTT.